Following are 22 T cell receptor beta chains from one sample sequenced in a study of blood T cell repertoires in COVID-19. Repertoires were generated with immunoSEQ multiplex PCR, while TCRdb's copy carries only in-frame clones and drops some. This sample carries about 280,000 clones, around 84% of them seen once, and the ten largest clones take around 5%. Sequenced: PBMCs or T cells enriched from blood (not recorded which). Source of these receptors: a man aged 40-49 years who had been exposed to COVID-19.

The chain combines TRBV5-4 with TRBJ2-5, with D possibly matching TRBD2 (6 bases). V lost 0 bases to trimming and J lost 4 bases, with 13 bases between them. The V gene's germline CDR1 is SGHNT and CDR2 YYREEE (reference sequence). The CDR3 is 15 residues long. The CDR3 DNA sequence: TGTGCCAGCAGCTTGGGGGTGGGAGGAGGAGAGACCCAGTACTTC. This sequence encodes CASSLGVGGGETQYF. The full variable domain, completed using reference TRBV5-4 and TRBJ2-5, is ETGVTQSPTHLIKTRGQQVTLRCSSQSGHNTVSWYQQALGQGPQFIFQYYREEENGRGNFPPRFSGLQFPNYSSELNVNALELDDSALYLCASSLGVGGGETQYFGPGTRLLVL.

V is TRBV6-6 and J is TRBJ1-4, with D possibly TRBD1 on 5 matching bases. CDR3 size: 14 residues. Trimming left V 7 bases short and J 7 bases short, with 16 bases between. CDR1 MNHNY and CDR2 SVGAGI come from the germline V gene (reference sequence). In DNA form, the CDR3 reads TGTGCCAGCACCCCAACGGGGGGAGGTGAAAAACTGTTTTTT. Translation: CASTPTGGGEKLFF.

V gene TRBV18 combines with J gene TRBJ1-1, with D possibly TRBD1 on 5 matching bases. Trimming cost V 3 bases and J 8 bases, with 10 bases left between them. The CDR3 is 12 residues long. The germline V gene has CDR1 KGHSH and CDR2 LQKENI. The CDR3 DNA sequence: TGTGCCAGCTCACCTGGGGCCGGGGAAGCTTTCTTT. Translated: CASSPGAGEAFF.

The rearrangement links TRBV30 to TRBJ2-7; weak D call: TRBD1 (9 bases). CDR3 length: 15 amino acids. The germline V gene has CDR1 GTSNPN and CDR2 SVGIG (reference sequence). Trimming pared 1 base from V and 2 bases from J, leaving 15 bases between. The DNA for the CDR3 is TGTGCCTGGAGTGAGGACAGGGGACTAGCCTACGAGCAGTACTTC. It is translated as CAWSEDRGLAYEQYF.

The CDR3 nucleotides are TGTGCCAGCTCACCGCGTCAGGGGGAAGGGGAGACCCAGTACTTC. Its translation: CASSPRQGEGETQYF. This rearrangement joins TRBV18 to TRBJ2-5, with TRBD1 matching 7 bases. Germline V CDR1 and CDR2: KGHSH, LQKENI. The CDR3 has 15 residues. Losses at the gene ends were 3 bases for V and 5 bases for J; bases not matched to a gene: 9.

The chain is built from TRBV9 and TRBJ2-3; D might be TRBD1 (6 bases). The V gene's germline CDR1 is SGDLS and CDR2 YYNGEE. The length of the CDR3 is 16 residues. Trimming stripped 0 bases from V and 0 bases from J, with 11 bases between. For the CDR3, the DNA is TGTGCCAGCAGCGTAGATCAGGGGCGAAGCACAGATACGCAGTATTTT. Residues: CASSVDQGRSTDTQYF.

The V and J genes are TRBV14 and TRBJ1-2; TRBD1 might be the D (6 bases). Germline V gives CDR1 SGHDN, CDR2 FVKESK. The CDR3 has 16 amino acids. The V and J ends lost 2 bases and 4 bases respectively, with 17 bases between them. The CDR3 reads CASSQQHGDRRYGYTF. In DNA form, the CDR3 reads TGTGCCAGCAGCCAACAACACGGTGACAGGCGCTATGGCTACACCTTC.

J is TRBJ2-5 and V is TRBV2, with D unclear. Germline lookup yields CDR1 SNHLY and CDR2 FYNNEI. The CDR3 totals 16 residues. The V gene lost 1 base and the J gene lost 5 bases, with 17 bases spanning the gap. The CDR3 loop reads CASSEGWAQMGETQYF. The CDR3 DNA reads as TGTGCCAGCAGTGAAGGGTGGGCGCAGATGGGTGAGACCCAGTACTTC.

This clone was seen once. This chain joins TRBV24-1 and TRBJ2-1, with TRBD1 matching over 11 bases. The length of the CDR3 is 16 residues. Losses at the gene ends were 2 bases for V and 4 bases for J; bases not matched to a gene: 3. In germline, CDR1 is KGHDR, CDR2 SFDVKD. CDR3 DNA: TGTGCCACCAGTGATTACGGGACAGGGGGTTACAATGAGCAGTTCTTC. Its protein product is CATSDYGTGGYNEQFF.

V and J are TRBV7-9 and TRBJ2-2; maybe TRBD1 (6 bases). Germline CDR1 and CDR2: SEHNR and FQNEAQ (reference sequence). V dropped 6 bases and J dropped 5 bases, with 16 bases sitting between them. This CDR3 spans 15 amino acids. The CDR3, as DNA: TGTGCCAGCAGACCAGGGGCAGCCGGTACCGGGGAGCTGTTTTTT. The encoded protein is CASRPGAAGTGELFF.

The genes are TRBV7-2 and TRBJ2-1; tentative D call: TRBD2 (6 bases). The CDR3 length is 12 residues. Per the germline V gene, CDR1 is SGHTA and CDR2 is FQGNSA. V was clipped by 3 bases and J by 8 bases, with 8 bases between them. The DNA of the CDR3 is TGTGCCAGCAGCTTTGCGGGGTATGAGCAGTTCTTC. Protein sequence: CASSFAGYEQFF.

The gene calls are TRBV5-5 and TRBJ2-7, with a tentative D call TRBD2 (6 bases). Trimming cost V 4 bases and J 1 base, with 15 bases left between them. There are 15 residues in the CDR3. Germline V gene data show CDR1 as SGHKS and CDR2 as YYEKEE (reference sequence). The CDR3 nucleotides are TGTGCCAGCAGCCTGGACGGACTACCTTCCTACGAGCAGTACTTC. As protein: CASSLDGLPSYEQYF.

The chain is built from TRBV15 and TRBJ1-4; no reliable D call. In germline, CDR1 is LNHNV, CDR2 YYDKDF (reference sequence). Trimming stripped 5 bases from V and 4 bases from J, with 8 bases between. This CDR3 has 13 residues. The CDR3 is CATSHNSNEKLFF. In nucleotides, the CDR3 is TGTGCCACCAGCCATAACAGTAATGAAAAACTGTTTTTT.

J is TRBJ2-5 and V is TRBV30, with D tentatively TRBD1 (6 bases). CDR3 length: 15 amino acids. Germline CDR1 is GTSNPN and CDR2 is SVGIG (reference sequence). V was trimmed by 0 bases and J by 1 base, leaving 12 bases between them. The CDR3 DNA reads TGTGCCTGGAGTGTAGGTCAGGGGAGCCAAGAGACCCAGTACTTC. Translated, it gives CAWSVGQGSQETQYF. Looking up the rest from reference TRBV30 and TRBJ2-5 gives the full variable domain: SQTIHQWPATLVQPVGSPLSLECTVEGTSNPNLYWYRQAAGRGLQLLFYSVGIGQISSEVPQNLSASRPQDRQFILSSKKLLLSDSGFYLCAWSVGQGSQETQYFGPGTRLLVL.

This sequence joins TRBV5-4 and TRBJ2-7; 7 bases map to TRBD2. CDR1 SGHNT and CDR2 YYREEE come from the germline V gene (reference sequence). Trimming at V came to 4 bases and at J to 3 bases, leaving 4 bases not matched to a gene. The CDR3 is 13 residues long. CDR3 sequence (DNA): TGTGCCAGCAGCCTAGCGGAGGGCTACGAGCAGTACTTC. This encodes CASSLAEGYEQYF.

The chain combines TRBV30 with TRBJ1-1; D gene ambiguous. The CDR3 spans 12 residues. Germline CDR1 and CDR2: GTSNPN and SVGIG (reference sequence). V lost 3 bases and J 2 bases, leaving 7 bases between the germline ends. The CDR3 DNA reads as TGTGCCTGGAGGGGGAGCAACACTGAAGCTTTCTTT. This sequence encodes CAWRGSNTEAFF.

The chain links TRBV9 to TRBJ2-3; 8 bases map to TRBD2. J was trimmed by 5 bases and V by 0 bases; bases with no gene match: 8. CDR3 size: 16 residues. The germline V gene has CDR1 SGDLS and CDR2 YYNGEE. The CDR3 coding sequence is TGTGCCAGCAGCGTAGCTTTTAGCGGGATCCGAGATACGCAGTATTTT. The encoded protein is CASSVAFSGIRDTQYF.

This clone was recorded a few times. This chain joins TRBV6-2 or TRBV6-3 and TRBJ2-7; D remains unclear. There are 13 residues in the CDR3. Germline assignment: CDR1 MNHEY and CDR2 SVGEGT. V gave up 5 bases and J gave up 6 bases, with 14 bases separating them. This CDR3 is CASSPSRSGEQYF. CDR3 sequence (DNA): TGTGCCAGCAGTCCAAGTAGGTCAGGCGAGCAGTACTTC.

The chain is built from TRBV4-1 and TRBJ2-3; 11 bases agree with TRBD2. Germline CDR1 reads MGHRA; CDR2 reads YSYEKL. This CDR3 spans 17 amino acids. The V gene end was trimmed by 1 base and the J gene end by 11 bases; junction bases not matched to a gene: 14. In DNA, the CDR3 is TGCGCCAGCAGCCAAGTAGTCTCTGTATCGGGACTAGCGGTGCAGTATTTT. This sequence encodes CASSQVVSVSGLAVQYF.

The rearrangement uses TRBV19 and TRBJ2-1, with D possibly being TRBD1 (6 bases). V lost 9 bases and J lost 4, with 16 bases in between. Germline assignment: CDR1 LNHDA and CDR2 SQIVND (reference sequence). CDR3 length: 14 residues. The CDR3 DNA reads TGTGCCAGCACAGGACAGCCAAATTACAATGAGCAGTTCTTC. It specifies CASTGQPNYNEQFF.

This clone showed up just a few times. V usage is TRBV5-1 and J usage is TRBJ2-1, with 7 nucleotides matching TRBD1. J gave up 8 bases and V 3 bases, and 5 bases lay outside the gene matches. This CDR3 spans 13 amino acids. The germline gives CDR1 SGHRS, CDR2 YFSETQ. The CDR3 protein is CASSSTGSYEQFF. The DNA for the CDR3 is TGCGCCAGCAGCTCGACAGGGTCCTATGAGCAGTTCTTC.

The chain couples TRBV3-1 (or the pseudogene TRBV3-2) to TRBJ2-7; 8 bases are shared with TRBD2. V trimming: 0 bases; J trimming: 3 bases; junction bases outside the gene matches: 7. The CDR3 covers 16 residues. The germline gives CDR1 LGHDT, CDR2 YNNKEL (reference sequence). CDR3 sequence reads: CASSQDPPGTSYEQYF. The CDR3 DNA reads as TGTGCCAGCAGCCAAGATCCTCCCGGGACTAGCTACGAGCAGTACTTC.